This TCR beta chain was sequenced for a study of T-cell reconstitution after alpha-beta-depleted transplantation in children. The study, taken as a whole, reports: Surviving recipient cells, namely T cells and thymic progenitors, were the source of high day-60 TCRbeta diversity in some patients. Alpha-beta T cells present about two months after transplant were reported to originate from several hundred expanded graft clones. T cells produced anew were the main source of T-cell counts and diversity one year after transplant.

This clonotype was recorded many times. The antigen remains undetermined. Unique molecular identifiers were built into the TCRbeta library. TCRdb reanalysed the PCR reads using MiXCR and keeps one entry per CDR3 protein. The repertoire consists of nearly 20,000 distinct CDR3 sequences, with roughly 13% occurring once and the leading ten covering approximately 40%. V shed 1 base and J shed 4 bases, with 13 bases lying between them. The CDR3 is made up of 16 amino acids. Germline V lookup: CDR1 SGHTA, CDR2 FQGNSA. The TCR was taken from a female patient aged 2-15 years who had a stem cell transplant for congenital amegakaryocytic thrombocytopenia, so the T cells may come from the graft donor. The V gene is TRBV7-2, the J gene TRBJ2-2; TRBD1 is a possible D gene (5 bases). The specimen was PBMCs, mostly from graft donor cells, collected 60 days after TCRalphabeta/CD19-depleted stem cell transplant. CDR3 sequence reads: CASSLVAGMVTGELFF. In DNA, the CDR3 is TGTGCCAGCAGCTTAGTTGCAGGGATGGTCACCGGGGAGCTGTTTTTT.